This T cell receptor beta chain came from a study of blood T cell repertoires in COVID-19 (dated by TCRdb to 2019 to 2021). General notes on the study: Samples covering the acute and convalescent phases of COVID-19 were provided by collaborators in the United States, Italy and Spain. The prospective study material was composed of cDNA or gDNA derived from T cells, B-cell-depleted T cells, or PBMCs. Deeply sampled blood TCRbeta repertoires from subjects exposed to, actively infected with, or recovered from COVID-19 were included in the dataset. The repertoires were made available in a free public database intended to serve as a resource for research on the immune response to SARS-CoV-2. The samples were drawn from two sources: the first 160 participants of the ongoing ImmuneRACE study, and over 950 subjects contributed by 6 global collaborators. Sample metadata almost always included a de-identified subject ID, COVID-19 status, age in years and sex. Where available, HLA class I and class II types were obtained from metadata supplied by the sample provider rather than from assay-based typing.

TCRbeta CDR3 regions were amplified from genomic DNA using the immunoSEQ Assay, a bias-controlled multiplex PCR. The study's processing was this. Within the assay, amplification of reference gene primers was used to estimate how many nucleated cells each sample contained. Sequence reads were collapsed and filtered to measure the absolute abundance of every unique TCRbeta CDR3 rearrangement. For each sample, productive Simpson clonality was calculated as the square root of Simpson's diversity index across productive rearrangements. What TCRdb holds here is the immuneACCESS table cut down to in-frame rearrangements. Part of the clones is not present; checked against another copy, under half of the missing clones reflect an unresolved V gene, and the others are unexplained. V and J calls plus clone size are reproduced from that table; the DNA served to infer D and trimming. In this sample the table shows roughly 260,000 clones, less than 85% of which occur a single time. The ten largest clones capture under 5.5% of the sample.

Collaborating institutions collected whole blood in K2EDTA tubes following their own protocols. For TCRbeta analysis, collaborators shipped samples in one of three forms: frozen whole blood, isolated PBMCs, or DNA extracted from either of those sample types. Beyond this particular receptor, the publication reports: How much clinical and demographic metadata was included differed by source and by participant, and the metadata was provided uncurated.

Points on this clone: Its cognate antigen has yet to be identified. Base qualities were left out, and no much larger clone turns up one base away.

The CDR3 goes from the cysteine to the phenylalanine over 13 residues. Only the CDR3 portion is preserved as DNA: 39 bases, with reading frame beginning at the first base. V is shortened by 4 bases, J by 8 bases, and the region joining them spans 13 bases. Taken from the germline V gene, the CDR1 and CDR2 loops are SGHRS and YFSETQ. The chain joins TRBV5-1 to TRBJ2-1, with the D gene not clear enough to name. The source material was peripheral blood. This TCR was sampled from a woman aged 80 or older with active or convalescent COVID-19. For the CDR3, the sequence is CASSRPPGHEQFF. The DNA reads as follows: TGCGCCAGCAGCAGGCCCCCTGGGCATGAGCAGTTCTTC.